A single sample is the source of the 23 T cell receptor beta chains below, sequenced in a study of cytomegalovirus exposure and HLA in healthy donors. This table comes from immunoSEQ multiplex PCR, and its TCRdb copy is limited to in-frame clones, with some not included. The sample lists around 120,000 clones, around 85% occurring once. Sequenced sample: PBMCs. The origin of the receptors is a man aged 18-30 years in good health and CMV-seropositive.

In its sample, this clone was seen once. The V call is TRBV4-2, the J call TRBJ1-4; no definite D call. Germline V gives CDR1 LGHNA, CDR2 YNFKEQ. The CDR3 is made up of 16 amino acids. Trimming stripped 3 bases from V and 4 bases from J, with 15 bases between. CDR3 residues: CASSQETEVLNEKLFF. The CDR3 DNA reads TGTGCCAGCAGCCAGGAGACGGAAGTCCTTAATGAAAAACTGTTTTTT.

In DNA form, the CDR3 reads TGCAGCGTACCCATGAGTGGGGGCGAAAACACCGGGGAGCTGTTTTTT. This translates into CSVPMSGGENTGELFF. V gene TRBV29-1 combines with J gene TRBJ2-2; a weak D match, TRBD1 (6 bases). The germline V gene encodes CDR1 SQVTM and CDR2 ANQGSEA. The germline V and J ends were trimmed by 6 bases and 2 bases, with 19 bases remaining between them. CDR3 length: 16 residues.

The chain combines TRBV29-1 with TRBJ1-5, with a tentative D call TRBD1 (6 bases). The CDR3 spans 13 residues. Deletions cut 6 bases from V and 3 bases from J, with 12 bases between. Germline assignment: CDR1 SQVTM and CDR2 ANQGSEA. The CDR3 coding sequence is TGCAGCGTCAGGACAGATTCCAATCAGCCCCAGCATTTT. Translating gives CSVRTDSNQPQHF. The full variable domain, with the rest looked up from reference TRBV29-1 and TRBJ1-5, is SAVISQKPSRDICQRGTSLTIQCQVDSQVTMMFWYRQQPGQSLTLIATANQGSEATYESGFVIDKFPISRPNLTFSTLTVSNMSPEDSSIYLCSVRTDSNQPQHFGDGTRLSIL.

The rearrangement links TRBV11-2 to TRBJ1-1; 7 positions agree with TRBD1. Germline CDR1 SGHAT, CDR2 FQNNGV. Trimming cost V 4 bases and J 6 bases; bases outside gene matches: 5. The CDR3 sequence is 13 residues long. CDR3 residues: CASSSQGVPEAFF. CDR3 DNA sequence: TGTGCCAGCAGCTCGCAGGGGGTTCCTGAAGCTTTCTTT.

A word on this clone: Other DNA sequences from this sample encode an identical CDR3 as well. The chain couples TRBV27 to TRBJ2-7; TRBD1 is a possible D gene (7 bases). The ends were cut back, 1 base at V and 2 bases at J, with 15 bases in the middle. This CDR3 contains 16 residues. Germline V gene sequence: CDR1 MNHEY, CDR2 SMNVEV (reference sequence). The CDR3 DNA is TGTGCCAGCAGTTTATATAGGGGGGACAGCCCCTACGAGCAGTACTTC. This encodes CASSLYRGDSPYEQYF.

This chain joins TRBV7-9 and TRBJ2-5; a weak D match, TRBD2 (5 bases). CDR1 is SEHNR and CDR2 is FQNEAQ in the germline V gene (reference sequence). There are 16 residues in the CDR3. V was shortened by 5 bases and J by 5 bases, with 21 bases between the two germline ends. CDR3 nucleotides: TGTGCCAGCAGCCTCGTTTCGGGGTTAAGGTACGAGACCCAGTACTTC. It specifies CASSLVSGLRYETQYF.

This clone was seen a single time. The genes are TRBV5-5 and TRBJ1-4, with D unresolved. Germline CDR1 and CDR2: SGHKS and YYEKEE (reference sequence). The CDR3 runs 18 residues. Trimming pared 9 bases from V and 4 bases from J, leaving 28 bases between. Written as DNA, the CDR3 is TGTGCCACCCCCAAACCCCCACCTGACACGGGAAATAATGAAAAACTGTTTTTT. Translating gives CATPKPPPDTGNNEKLFF.

V is TRBV27 and J is TRBJ2-2; 9 bases are shared with TRBD1. Unmatched junction bases numbered 15, after V lost 6 bases and J lost 7 bases. The CDR3 totals 17 residues. Germline V gene data show CDR1 as MNHEY and CDR2 as SMNVEV (reference sequence). CDR3 loop: CASSPRAGQGHLGELFF. CDR3 sequence (DNA): TGTGCCAGCAGCCCCCGTGCGGGACAGGGTCATCTCGGGGAGCTGTTTTTT.

The chain employs TRBV4-1 and TRBJ2-1; 10 bases line up with TRBD1. CDR1 is MGHRA, CDR2 YSYEKL, per germline. The CDR3 has 17 amino acids. V dropped 4 bases and J dropped 5; count of bases not matched to a gene: 11. The CDR3 bases are TGCGCCAGCAGCCCCTACTCCGGGACAGGGGTTAACAATGAGCAGTTCTTC. It specifies CASSPYSGTGVNNEQFF.

The rearrangement joins TRBV7-2 to TRBJ2-2; maybe TRBD1 (5 bases). V lost 6 bases and J 3 bases, leaving 11 bases between the germline ends. The CDR3 is 14 amino acids. CDR1 is SGHTA, CDR2 FQGNSA, per germline. The CDR3 loop is CASRGLGDTGELFF. The CDR3, as DNA: TGTGCCAGCAGGGGGCTAGGGGACACCGGGGAGCTGTTTTTT.

The chain uses TRBV7-8 and TRBJ2-6; tentative D call: TRBD1 (5 bases). Germline lookup yields CDR1 SGHVS and CDR2 FQNEAQ. V shed 6 bases and J shed 4 bases, with 19 bases lying between them. The CDR3 is 17 amino acids. The DNA of the CDR3 is TGTGCCAGCAGTACTACGAGCAGGGTAGCAGGGGCCAACGTCCTGACTTTC. Translating it yields CASSTTSRVAGANVLTF.

The J gene is TRBJ2-5, the V gene TRBV28; 7 nucleotides line up with TRBD2. The CDR3 sequence is 14 residues long. Germline loops: CDR1 MDHEN, CDR2 SYDVKM. J was trimmed by 0 bases and V by 5 bases; bases with no gene match: 3. CDR3 sequence: CASSPSGDQETQYF. Here the CDR3 DNA reads TGTGCCAGCAGTCCGAGCGGGGACCAAGAGACCCAGTACTTC.

The CDR3 DNA reads as TGTGCCATCGGAGCTATTGGCAATCAGCCCCAGCATTTT. Protein product: CAIGAIGNQPQHF. This chain uses TRBV30 with TRBJ1-5; D is undetermined. Germline lookup yields CDR1 GTSNPN and CDR2 SVGIG (reference sequence). V was pared by 8 bases and J by 2 bases, with 13 bases between. The CDR3 is 13 amino acids. Complete variable domain (other parts from reference TRBV30 and TRBJ1-5): SQTIHQWPATLVQPVGSPLSLECTVEGTSNPNLYWYRQAAGRGLQLLFYSVGIGQISSEVPQNLSASRPQDRQFILSSKKLLLSDSGFYLCAIGAIGNQPQHFGDGTRLSIL.

J is TRBJ2-3 and V is TRBV27; 14 positions agree with TRBD2. V dropped 5 bases and J dropped 0; count of bases not matched to a gene: 13. Per the germline V gene, CDR1 is MNHEY and CDR2 is SMNVEV (reference sequence). This CDR3 comprises 20 residues. The CDR3 sequence is CASSPRNGLAGGSSTDTQYF. The CDR3 DNA reads TGTGCCAGCAGTCCCCGTAATGGACTAGCGGGGGGCTCTAGCACAGATACGCAGTATTTT.

Points on this clone: Other nucleotide sequences in the sample specify the same CDR3. This chain uses TRBV6-5 with TRBJ2-7; D is possibly TRBD1 (6 bases). Trimming pared 2 bases from V and 1 base from J, leaving 9 bases between. The CDR3 length is 14 residues. Germline loops: CDR1 MNHEY, CDR2 SVGAGI. Written as DNA, the CDR3 is TGTGCCAGCAGTTACCAGGGGTCGTCCTACGAGCAGTACTTC. Translated: CASSYQGSSYEQYF.

The chain links TRBV6-6 to TRBJ2-1; TRBD1 matches at 8 bases. CDR1 MNHNY and CDR2 SVGAGI come from the germline V gene (reference sequence). With V trimmed by 5 bases and J by 6 bases, 12 bases remained unmatched. The CDR3 contains 16 residues. The chain's CDR3 is CASSKPGQGRVNEQFF. The CDR3 bases are TGTGCCAGCAGTAAGCCTGGACAGGGCCGGGTCAATGAGCAGTTCTTC.

The V call is TRBV5-1, the J call TRBJ2-2, with a weak D call TRBD1 (6 bases). In germline, CDR1 is SGHRS, CDR2 YFSETQ. The CDR3 has 17 amino acids. V was clipped by 4 bases and J by 7 bases, with 23 bases between them. CDR3 in amino acids: CASSIMDSSPLGGELFF. The CDR3 region has the DNA TGCGCCAGCAGCATAATGGACAGCTCCCCCCTGGGCGGGGAGCTGTTTTTT.

The rearrangement joins TRBV5-1 to TRBJ2-7; TRBD1 matches at 8 bases. The CDR3 is made up of 14 amino acids. Germline CDR1 SGHRS, CDR2 YFSETQ. V shed 6 bases and J 6 bases; nucleotides not matched to a gene: 11. CDR3 region: CASNRQGTAGEQYF. The CDR3 DNA is TGCGCCAGCAATAGACAGGGGACTGCCGGCGAGCAGTACTTC.

The chain couples TRBV18 to TRBJ1-2; no reliable D call. V lost 1 base and J 1 base, leaving 10 bases between the germline ends. The germline CDR1 and CDR2 sequences are KGHSH and LQKENI. The CDR3 is made up of 15 amino acids. The chain's CDR3 is CASSPRRRINYGYTF. CDR3 in DNA: TGTGCCAGCTCACCACGTCGGCGGATTAACTATGGCTACACCTTC.

With respect to this clone: The junction differs from germline at one of its ends, possibly a read error. This chain uses TRBV6-5 with TRBJ1-6, with D possibly matching TRBD1 (6 bases). This CDR3 has 15 amino acids. From germline, CDR1 is MNHEY and CDR2 SVGAGI. The CDR3 protein is CASSDSGAERSPLHF. The CDR3 DNA reads TGTGCCAGCAGTGACTCAGGGGCTGAGAGGTCACCCCTCCACTTT.

The V gene is TRBV5-4, the J gene TRBJ2-5, with 8 positions matching TRBD2. This CDR3 is 13 amino acids long. Germline CDR1 reads SGHNT; CDR2 reads YYREEE (reference sequence). The J segment lost 5 bases and the V segment lost 3 bases, leaving 3 bases of the junction unmatched. CDR3 sequence reads: CASSSPGGETQYF. CDR3 sequence (DNA): TGTGCCAGCAGCTCCCCGGGGGGGGAGACCCAGTACTTC. The entire variable domain, with the rest obtained from reference TRBV5-4 and TRBJ2-5, is as follows: ETGVTQSPTHLIKTRGQQVTLRCSSQSGHNTVSWYQQALGQGPQFIFQYYREEENGRGNFPPRFSGLQFPNYSSELNVNALELDDSALYLCASSSPGGETQYFGPGTRLLVL.

The V call is TRBV7-7, the J call TRBJ1-2, with no clear D. Germline V gene data show CDR1 as SSHAT and CDR2 as FNYEAQ (reference sequence). The CDR3 is 12 amino acids. Trimming stripped 1 base from V and 8 bases from J, with 8 bases between. The CDR3 here is CASSLGSGGYTF. Written as DNA, the CDR3 is TGTGCCAGCAGCTTAGGATCGGGAGGCTACACCTTC.

The chain combines TRBV5-1 with TRBJ1-5, with 7 bases identical to TRBD1. This CDR3 region has 15 residues. Looked up from germline, CDR1 is SGHRS and CDR2 is YFSETQ. V was pared by 4 bases and J by 4 bases, with 8 bases of the junction left unmatched. The CDR3 spells CASSLGDSYNQPQHF. In nucleotides, the CDR3 is TGCGCCAGCAGCCTCGGGGACAGCTATAATCAGCCCCAGCATTTT.